These 15 T cell receptor beta chains share one sample of origin, sequenced in a study of T cell repertoires in cytomegalovirus infection. TCRdb recomputed calls from the reads with MiXCR, one row per CDR3 protein. The sample shows about 98,000 distinct CDR3 sequences, 16% of them seen only once. The sequenced sample consisted of PBMCs. The receptors come from a human donor in good health (CMV status not recorded). Some clones in this sample may be carry-over from other donors' samples.

The rearrangement links TRBV2 to TRBJ1-1; 8 bases fit TRBD1. Germline CDR1 reads SNHLY; CDR2 reads FYNNEI. The V and J ends lost 4 bases and 3 bases, in that order; junction bases with no gene match: 7. CDR3 length equals 15 residues. The CDR3 loop is CASSGGQAGDTEAFF. In DNA, the CDR3 is TGTGCCAGCAGTGGGGGACAGGCGGGGGACACTGAAGCTTTCTTT.

The sample holds a few counts of this clonotype. The rearrangement joins TRBV6-2 or TRBV6-3 to TRBJ2-3; no reliable D call. V was pared by 4 bases and J by 6 bases, with 14 bases between. Germline V gives CDR1 MNHEY, CDR2 SVGEGT. This CDR3 has 14 residues. The CDR3 DNA reads as TGTGCCAGCAGTTCCCGACTCCTGCAGGATACGCAGTATTTT. The encoded protein is CASSSRLLQDTQYF.

This clonotype was counted at least ten times. The gene calls are TRBV7-2 and TRBJ2-5; D is perhaps TRBD1 or TRBD2 (7 bases each). Trimming cost V 11 bases and J 8 bases, with 21 bases left between them. CDR1 and CDR2 from the germline V gene are SGHTA and FQGNSA. CDR3 length: 13 amino acids. As DNA, the CDR3 is TGTGCCGCGGGGGACAGCCTCAGGGTCACCCAGTACTTC. Translating it yields CAAGDSLRVTQYF.

About this clonotype: Possible read error: a much larger clone is one base away. The conserved final phenylalanine or tryptophan is absent from the CDR3, which likely points to a read error. The chain couples TRBV7-2 to TRBJ2-1, with 7 bases matching TRBD2. The J segment lost 0 bases and the V segment lost 6 bases, leaving 8 bases of the junction unmatched. Germline V CDR1 and CDR2: SGHTA, FQGNSA. This CDR3 contains 16 residues. CDR3 sequence (DNA): TGTGCCAGCAGGCCCACCTTAGCGGGCTCCTACAATGAGCAGTTCCTC. Translating it yields CASRPTLAGSYNEQFL.

Many counts were recorded for this clonotype. The chain combines TRBV7-2 with TRBJ2-3; 14 positions agree with TRBD2. The V gene end was trimmed by 4 bases and the J gene end by 10 bases; junction bases not matched to a gene: 4. Germline CDR1 and CDR2: SGHTA and FQGNSA. CDR3 size: 14 residues. The CDR3 loop is CASSSRTSGGPQYF. For the CDR3, the DNA is TGTGCCAGCAGCTCTCGGACTAGCGGGGGGCCGCAGTATTTT.

A few counts support this clonotype. The chain links TRBV20-1 to TRBJ2-7; tentatively, D is TRBD2 (7 bases). V shed 5 bases and J shed 5 bases, with 10 bases lying between them. The CDR3 extends over 11 amino acids. Germline CDR1 is DFQATT and CDR2 is SNEGSKA (reference sequence). CDR3 coding DNA: TGCAGTGCTCGAGGGGGGGACGAGCAGTACTTC. Translation: CSARGGDEQYF.

The sample holds many counts of this clonotype. The chain joins TRBV7-2 to TRBJ1-3, with D uncertain. This CDR3 comprises 13 residues. Germline V CDR1 and CDR2: SGHTA, FQGNSA. V lost 11 bases, J lost 0 bases, and 11 bases lay in between. Written as DNA, the CDR3 is TGTGCCTCCGGAACCGGCTCTGGAAACACCATATATTTT. It codes for CASGTGSGNTIYF.

This clonotype was seen repeatedly, ten times or more. The CDR3 DNA reads TGTGCCAGCAGTTACAACTACAATGAGCAGTTCTTC. Protein: CASSYNYNEQFF. The genes are TRBV7-2 and TRBJ2-1; D gene uncertain. V lost 6 bases and J 3 bases, leaving 6 bases between the germline ends. This CDR3 has 12 amino acids. Germline CDR1 and CDR2: SGHTA and FQGNSA.

V and J are TRBV20-1 and TRBJ2-5; 10 nucleotides align to TRBD2. The CDR3 length is 14 residues. V lost 6 bases and J lost 2; bases outside the gene matches: 6. Germline V gene data show CDR1 as DFQATT and CDR2 as SNEGSKA (reference sequence). CDR3 in DNA: TGCAGTGCCCGGACTAGCGGAAAGCAAGAGACCCAGTACTTC. This gives the protein CSARTSGKQETQYF.

In regard to this clonotype: With a much larger clone just one base away, this may be a read error. The genes are TRBV7-9 and TRBJ1-1; tentative D call: TRBD1 (6 bases). CDR3 length: 14 amino acids. Germline V gene data show CDR1 as SEHNR and CDR2 as FQNEAQ (reference sequence). The CDR3 spells CANSSSTGRTEAFF. CDR3 bases: TGTGCCAACAGCTCCTCAACAGGGCGAACTGAAGCTTTCTTT.

The chain employs TRBV20-1 and TRBJ2-5, with D perhaps assigned TRBD1 or TRBD2 (5 bases each). The CDR3 is 13 amino acids. The germline V gene has CDR1 DFQATT and CDR2 SNEGSKA (reference sequence). The V gene lost 6 bases and the J gene lost 5 bases, with 16 bases spanning the gap. The DNA of the CDR3 is TGCAGTGCGATAGCTGGGGACGGGGAGACCCAGTACTTC. Translating it yields CSAIAGDGETQYF.

The chain combines TRBV20-1 with TRBJ1-5, with 8 nucleotides matching TRBD1. The length of the CDR3 is 15 residues. Per the germline V gene, CDR1 is DFQATT and CDR2 is SNEGSKA (reference sequence). Trimming removed 3 bases from V and 1 base from J; junction bases left unmatched: 5. In nucleotides, the CDR3 is TGCAGTGCTAGGGACAGGGTGAGAAGCAATCAGCCCCAGCATTTT. It yields the protein CSARDRVRSNQPQHF.

The rearrangement links TRBV20-1 to TRBJ2-5, with 7 bases matching TRBD1. V gave up 6 bases and J gave up 1 base; unmatched junction bases: 11. The CDR3 has 15 residues. Germline V gives CDR1 DFQATT, CDR2 SNEGSKA (reference sequence). The CDR3 coding sequence is TGCAGTGCCCCTTCCCGGACAGGCCTCCAAGAGACCCAGTACTTC. Translated, it gives CSAPSRTGLQETQYF.

This clonotype was observed at least ten times. This rearrangement joins TRBV11-2 to TRBJ1-4, with D possibly matching TRBD1 (6 bases). Germline V lookup: CDR1 SGHAT, CDR2 FQNNGV. V lost 1 base and J 7 bases, leaving 13 bases between the germline ends. This CDR3 has 15 residues. As DNA, the CDR3 is TGTGCCAGCAGCTTAGGCCGCACAGGGTTTGAAAAACTGTTTTTT. This sequence encodes CASSLGRTGFEKLFF. Complete variable domain (other parts from reference TRBV11-2 and TRBJ1-4): EAGVAQSPRYKIIEKRQSVAFWCNPISGHATLYWYQQILGQGPKLLIQFQNNGVVDDSQLPKDRFSAERLKGVDSTLKIQPAKLEDSAVYLCASSLGRTGFEKLFFGSGTQLSVL.

This clonotype came up a few times. The V and J genes are TRBV20-1 and TRBJ1-3; 8 nucleotides align to TRBD1. V dropped 6 bases and J dropped 0; count of bases not matched to a gene: 7. The germline gives CDR1 DFQATT, CDR2 SNEGSKA (reference sequence). The CDR3 covers 15 residues. The CDR3 loop is CSARDRLSSGNTIYF. The CDR3 region has the DNA TGCAGTGCCCGGGACAGGCTAAGCTCTGGAAACACCATATATTTT.